A single sample is the source of the 28 T cell receptor beta chains below, sequenced in a study of post-analysis software for immune sequencing data. Whole-study results and caveats: The study found TRBV5-6, TRBV5-1 and TRBV20-1 among five TRBV segments more frequent in patients than controls.

The antigens for these receptors are not known. The TCR beta cDNA libraries carried unique molecular identifiers. TCRdb passed the PCR reads through MiXCR, listing each CDR3 protein once. The sample has 750,000 to 950,000 distinct CDR3 sequences; 53% are singletons. Sequenced: blood. The receptors were gathered from a girl between 10 and 17 years old with multiple sclerosis.

J is TRBJ1-1 and V is TRBV11-1; D gene unclear. The V gene's germline CDR1 is SGHAT and CDR2 FQDESV (reference sequence). CDR3 length: 11 residues. V gave up 1 base and J gave up 8 bases, with 5 bases separating them. CDR3 region: CASSLEQEAFF. CDR3 DNA: TGTGCCAGCAGCTTAGAACAGGAAGCTTTCTTT.

This chain joins TRBV5-1 and TRBJ1-2; a possible D gene is TRBD1 (5 bases). V was shortened by 4 bases and J by 0 bases, with 22 bases between the two germline ends. This CDR3 is built from 18 residues. Germline assignment: CDR1 SGHRS and CDR2 YFSETQ. The CDR3 DNA sequence: TGCGCCAGCAGCCTGTCCGACAGTCGGTCCCCGGCTAACTATGGCTACACCTTC. Its protein product is CASSLSDSRSPANYGYTF. The whole variable domain, remainder taken from reference TRBV5-1 and TRBJ1-2, is KAGVTQTPRYLIKTRGQQVTLSCSPISGHRSVSWYQQTPGQGLQFLFEYFSETQRNKGNFPGRFSGRQFSNSRSEMNVSTLELGDSALYLCASSLSDSRSPANYGYTFGSGTRLTVV.

The chain employs TRBV5-5 and TRBJ2-7, with D perhaps TRBD1 (5 bases). The V end was cut by 3 bases, the J end by 1 base, with 14 bases between. There are 15 residues in the CDR3. CDR1 is SGHKS, CDR2 YYEKEE, per germline (reference sequence). Here the CDR3 DNA reads TGTGCCAGCAGCTGGGTTGAGACAGCTTCCTACGAGCAGTACTTC. This translates into CASSWVETASYEQYF.

The V and J genes are TRBV11-2 and TRBJ2-3, with TRBD2 matching 7 bases. Looked up from germline, CDR1 is SGHAT and CDR2 is FQNNGV. V dropped 5 bases and J dropped 3; count of bases not matched to a gene: 11. This CDR3 comprises 16 residues. CDR3 bases: TGTGCCAGCAGCCCCCGGACTAGATCGGGGACAGATACGCAGTATTTT. Translation: CASSPRTRSGTDTQYF.

The V and J genes are TRBV29-1 and TRBJ1-2, with TRBD1 matching over 8 bases. The CDR3 covers 12 residues. Germline assignment: CDR1 SQVTM and CDR2 ANQGSEA. Trimming removed 6 bases from V and 7 bases from J; junction bases left unmatched: 7. CDR3 nucleotides: TGCAGCGTCGGACAGGGAAGAGGTGGCTACACCTTC. Translated, it gives CSVGQGRGGYTF.

This clonotype occurred a few times. The chain employs TRBV7-3 and TRBJ1-1; the match to TRBD1 covers 8 bases. V dropped 5 bases and J dropped 5; count of bases not matched to a gene: 13. CDR1 is SGHTA, CDR2 FQGTGA, per germline. This CDR3 region has 16 residues. CDR3 bases: TGTGCCAGCAGCCCAAGGGCAGGGGGCGCAAAAACTGAAGCTTTCTTT. Amino acid sequence: CASSPRAGGAKTEAFF.

The chain is built from TRBV12-3 or TRBV12-4 and TRBJ2-7; 10 positions match TRBD1. The CDR3 sequence is 15 residues long. V trimming: 6 bases; J trimming: 3 bases; junction bases outside the gene matches: 8. The CDR3 DNA reads TGTGCCAGCAGCCCGGGACAGGGGACTATCTACGAGCAGTACTTC. The encoded protein is CASSPGQGTIYEQYF.

V is TRBV6-5 and J is TRBJ2-3; 7 nucleotides line up with TRBD2. There are 15 residues in the CDR3. Trimming cost V 5 bases and J 4 bases; bases outside gene matches: 9. The germline V gene encodes CDR1 MNHEY and CDR2 SVGAGI. CDR3 residues: CASSGQLASSDTQYF. CDR3 nucleotides: TGTGCCAGCAGTGGCCAACTAGCGTCATCAGATACGCAGTATTTT.

This clonotype was picked up one time. The chain combines TRBV29-1 with TRBJ2-7; D call uncertain. The CDR3 contains 16 residues. Looked up from germline, CDR1 is SQVTM and CDR2 is ANQGSEA. V dropped 4 bases and J dropped 3 bases, with 22 bases sitting between them. This CDR3 reads CSVGSGHRPRYYEQYF. Written as DNA, the CDR3 is TGCAGCGTTGGGTCGGGTCATCGTCCACGATACTACGAGCAGTACTTC.

Worth noting for this clonotype: With a much larger clone just one base away, this may be a read error. The V call is TRBV6-4, the J call TRBJ2-1, with D tentatively TRBD1 (5 bases). CDR1 and CDR2 (germline): MRHNA, SNTAGT. The CDR3 has 15 residues. The V end was cut by 0 bases, the J end by 0 bases, with 6 bases between. The CDR3 protein is CASSDSRGSYNEQFF. The CDR3 nucleotides read TGTGCCAGCAGTGACTCTAGGGGCTCCTACAATGAGCAGTTCTTC.

The rearrangement uses TRBV20-1 and TRBJ2-1; possibly TRBD1 for D (7 bases). V lost 3 bases and J 7 bases, leaving 16 bases between the germline ends. Germline-derived CDR1 and CDR2 are DFQATT and SNEGSKA (reference sequence). The CDR3 is 14 residues long. CDR3 region: CSARLEGAGNEQFF. The DNA of the CDR3 is TGCAGTGCTAGGTTGGAGGGGGCAGGGAATGAGCAGTTCTTC.

CDR3 sequence (DNA): TGCGCCAGCAGCCGTTTCGCCCGGGACCGGGGATCAGATACGCAGTATTTT. Translating it yields CASSRFARDRGSDTQYF. The gene calls are TRBV5-1 and TRBJ2-3; tentatively, D is TRBD1 or TRBD2 (5 bases each). Between the trimmed V and J ends, which lost 4 bases and 4 bases, there was a span of 22 bases. The CDR3 runs 17 residues. Germline V gene data show CDR1 as SGHRS and CDR2 as YFSETQ.

This clonotype came up a few times. The chain carries TRBV29-1 and TRBJ2-5; TRBD2 matches 12 bases. CDR1 is SQVTM, CDR2 ANQGSEA, per germline. The CDR3 is 17 residues long. V was clipped by 2 bases and J by 5 bases; unmatched bases: 12. CDR3 loop: CSVEPRQGLAGRETQYF. The CDR3 bases are TGCAGCGTTGAACCACGACAAGGACTAGCGGGGAGGGAGACCCAGTACTTC.

The chain has TRBV20-1 and TRBJ2-1; the D is unclear. The CDR3 sequence is 12 residues long. Germline loops: CDR1 DFQATT, CDR2 SNEGSKA (reference sequence). Trimming removed 4 bases at V and 9 bases at J, with 13 bases between. The CDR3 region has the DNA TGCAGTGCTACACATCGGAAGTTTGAGCAGTTCTTC. It specifies CSATHRKFEQFF.

This clonotype was detected a few times. The chain uses TRBV20-1 and TRBJ2-7, with 7 positions matching TRBD1. V trimming: 7 bases; J trimming: 6 bases; junction bases outside the gene matches: 9. Germline V CDR1 and CDR2: DFQATT, SNEGSKA (reference sequence). The CDR3 is 12 residues long. CDR3 nucleotides: TGCAGTGTCCTCCTGGACAGGACCGAGCAGTACTTC. The encoded protein is CSVLLDRTEQYF.

This clonotype was observed a few times. This chain connects TRBV6-6 to TRBJ1-5; D call uncertain. The CDR3 consists of 14 residues. The germline V and J ends were trimmed by 2 bases and 9 bases, with 14 bases remaining between them. Germline CDR1 reads MNHNY; CDR2 reads SVGAGI (reference sequence). CDR3 region: CASSYPEIWVPQHF. CDR3 nucleotides: TGTGCCAGCAGTTACCCGGAGATCTGGGTGCCCCAGCATTTT.

This sequence joins TRBV20-1 and TRBJ2-7; 9 bases are a match to TRBD2. After removal of 7 bases from V and 3 bases from J, the junction contained 1 base not matched to a gene. There are 11 residues in the CDR3. Looked up from germline, CDR1 is DFQATT and CDR2 is SNEGSKA (reference sequence). CDR3 sequence: CSGLADYEQYF. The CDR3 DNA reads as TGCAGTGGACTAGCGGACTACGAGCAGTACTTC.

The chain combines TRBV29-1 with TRBJ2-7; no reliable D call. Germline loops: CDR1 SQVTM, CDR2 ANQGSEA. The CDR3 spans 15 residues. V lost 3 bases to trimming and J lost 0 bases, with 15 bases between them. Here the CDR3 reads CSVDVGRKSSYEQYF. The DNA for the CDR3 is TGCAGCGTTGATGTTGGCAGAAAGAGCTCCTACGAGCAGTACTTC.

The gene calls are TRBV5-1 and TRBJ2-7; no clear D. Trimming pared 4 bases from V and 2 bases from J, leaving 7 bases between. CDR3 length: 12 amino acids. Germline assignment: CDR1 SGHRS and CDR2 YFSETQ. The CDR3 is CASSPAAYEQYF. CDR3 nucleotide sequence: TGCGCCAGCAGCCCCGCTGCCTACGAGCAGTACTTC.

The rearrangement uses TRBV20-1 and TRBJ2-7, with 7 bases fitting TRBD2. After removal of 2 bases from V and 3 bases from J, the junction contained 7 bases not matched to a gene. Looked up from germline, CDR1 is DFQATT and CDR2 is SNEGSKA (reference sequence). The CDR3 length is 14 residues. For the CDR3, the DNA is TGCAGTGCTAGATCCCCTGGACTAGGCTACGAGCAGTACTTC. It codes for CSARSPGLGYEQYF.

The chain links TRBV29-1 to TRBJ2-7; 12 bases agree with TRBD2. The DNA end is a closer match to TRBJ2-5, so the J assignment may be wrong. The CDR3 is 14 residues long. Germline-derived CDR1 and CDR2 are SQVTM and ANQGSEA. The CDR3 loop is CSVRLAGVRETQYF. The CDR3, as DNA: TGCAGCGTTCGACTAGCGGGAGTACGGGAGACCCAGTACTTC.

V and J are TRBV2 and TRBJ2-7, with D tentatively TRBD1 (6 bases). V was shortened by 4 bases and J by 3 bases, with 19 bases between the two germline ends. CDR3 length: 16 residues. Germline loops: CDR1 SNHLY, CDR2 FYNNEI. In nucleotides, the CDR3 is TGTGCCAGCAGTGTTTCCGACAGGATCAATAACTACGAGCAGTACTTC. Residues: CASSVSDRINNYEQYF.

V and J are TRBV20-1 and TRBJ2-1; 10 nucleotides line up with TRBD2. Germline V gives CDR1 DFQATT, CDR2 SNEGSKA (reference sequence). V was pared by 3 bases and J by 4 bases, with 6 bases of the junction left unmatched. The CDR3 loop spans 15 amino acids. CDR3 coding DNA: TGCAGTGCTAGTCCCCTAGCGGGAGTTTACAATGAGCAGTTCTTC. It is translated as CSASPLAGVYNEQFF.

The chain carries TRBV28 and TRBJ2-1; no definite D call. Deletions cut 5 bases from V and 7 bases from J, with 12 bases between. Germline V lookup: CDR1 MDHEN, CDR2 SYDVKM. The CDR3 length is 13 residues. This CDR3 reads CASSITPVNEQFF. In nucleotides, the CDR3 is TGTGCCAGCAGTATAACCCCAGTTAATGAGCAGTTCTTC.

The chain couples TRBV5-1 to TRBJ1-6, with D tentatively TRBD1 (6 bases). Deletions cut 4 bases from V and 10 bases from J, with 18 bases between. The germline CDR1 and CDR2 sequences are SGHRS and YFSETQ. This CDR3 comprises 15 residues. The CDR3 reads CASSADTGIGSPLHF. The CDR3 region has the DNA TGCGCCAGCAGCGCCGATACAGGGATCGGGTCACCCCTCCACTTT.

A few counts support this clonotype. The genes are TRBV2 and TRBJ2-4; D is uncertain. CDR1 SNHLY and CDR2 FYNNEI come from the germline V gene. The CDR3 runs to 15 residues. Trimming took 4 bases from V and 0 from J, leaving 10 bases between them. The CDR3 sequence: CASSAGLVAKNIQYF. DNA of the CDR3: TGTGCCAGCAGTGCGGGTCTAGTAGCCAAAAACATTCAGTACTTC.

This chain connects TRBV5-1 to TRBJ2-3; 9 bases are a match to TRBD1. This CDR3 spans 15 amino acids. Germline CDR1 is SGHRS and CDR2 is YFSETQ. The V gene end was trimmed by 4 bases and the J gene end by 4 bases; junction bases not matched to a gene: 7. The DNA for the CDR3 is TGCGCCAGCAGCCTGGGACAGGGCTGGGCAGATACGCAGTATTTT. This sequence encodes CASSLGQGWADTQYF. The whole variable domain, filled in from reference TRBV5-1 and TRBJ2-3, reads KAGVTQTPRYLIKTRGQQVTLSCSPISGHRSVSWYQQTPGQGLQFLFEYFSETQRNKGNFPGRFSGRQFSNSRSEMNVSTLELGDSALYLCASSLGQGWADTQYFGPGTRLTVL.

V usage is TRBV12-3 or TRBV12-4 and J usage is TRBJ2-7; D not certain. V was clipped by 6 bases and J by 6 bases, with 21 bases between them. The CDR3 runs 15 residues. For the CDR3, the DNA is TGTGCCAGCAGGTTAATCTCCTGGACCCCGCCCGAGCAGTACTTC. Protein: CASRLISWTPPEQYF.